The next 13 T cell receptor beta chains were all read from a single sample in a study of shared clonotypes between healthy human individuals. Repertoires were generated with immunoSEQ multiplex PCR, while TCRdb's copy carries only in-frame clones and drops some. The sample records roughly 2 million clones, approximately 94% being singletons. CD45RO negativity and positive selection for CCR7 defined naive CD8 cells, a population that excluded terminally differentiated effector memory CD45RA+ cells. Sample: naive CD8+ T cells sorted from blood. Receptors originate from a young man in good health.

The chain recombines TRBV30 with TRBJ1-1; maybe TRBD1 (5 bases). CDR1 is GTSNPN and CDR2 is SVGIG in the germline V gene (reference sequence). This CDR3 has 12 amino acids. V was cut by 4 bases and J by 1 base, with 7 bases left in between. This chain's CDR3 is CAWNGGNTEAFF. The CDR3 coding sequence is TGTGCCTGGAACGGGGGGAACACTGAAGCTTTCTTT.

J is TRBJ2-7 and V is TRBV10-1, with 7 nucleotides matching TRBD1. CDR3 length equals 17 residues. After removal of 6 bases from V and 2 bases from J, the junction contained 16 bases not matched to a gene. Looked up from germline, CDR1 is WNHNN and CDR2 is SYGVQD (reference sequence). Here the CDR3 reads CASSPDRYPAGPYEQYF. The CDR3 coding sequence is TGCGCCAGCAGCCCGGACAGGTATCCTGCCGGCCCCTACGAGCAGTACTTC.

A single count supports this clone. Other nucleotide sequences in the sample specify the same CDR3. The gene calls are TRBV7-9 and TRBJ2-1; perhaps TRBD1 as D (5 bases). Germline V lookup: CDR1 SEHNR, CDR2 FQNEAQ (reference sequence). Trimming stripped 3 bases from V and 9 bases from J, with 9 bases between. The length of the CDR3 is 12 residues. The CDR3: CASSFGASEQFF. The CDR3, as DNA: TGTGCCAGCAGCTTTGGGGCGAGTGAGCAGTTCTTC.

This clone was detected once. The V and J genes are TRBV7-9 and TRBJ2-1; perhaps D is TRBD1 or TRBD2 (7 bases each). There are 15 residues in the CDR3. Trimming pared 3 bases from V and 5 bases from J, leaving 14 bases between. CDR1 is SEHNR, CDR2 FQNEAQ, per germline (reference sequence). The CDR3 protein is CASSFASGTDNEQFF. CDR3 sequence (DNA): TGTGCCAGCAGCTTTGCGAGCGGGACAGACAATGAGCAGTTCTTC. Full variable domain (rest looked up from reference TRBV7-9 and TRBJ2-1): DTGVSQNPRHKITKRGQNVTFRCDPISEHNRLYWYRQTLGQGPEFLTYFQNEAQLEKSRLLSDRFSAERPKGSFSTLEIQRTEQGDSAMYLCASSFASGTDNEQFFGPGTRLTVL.

This clone was detected once. The chain employs TRBV9 and TRBJ2-3, with 8 positions matching TRBD2. Looked up from germline, CDR1 is SGDLS and CDR2 is YYNGEE. CDR3 length: 15 residues. J was trimmed by 2 bases and V by 5 bases; bases with no gene match: 7. The CDR3 reads CASRTGLGNTDTQYF. The DNA of the CDR3 is TGTGCCAGCAGGACGGGACTAGGGAACACAGATACGCAGTATTTT.

The chain has TRBV25-1 and TRBJ1-2; 11 bases line up with TRBD1. The CDR3 loop spans 15 amino acids. Trimming took 5 bases from V and 7 from J; bases not matched to a gene: 9. Germline loops: CDR1 MGHDK, CDR2 SYGVNS. The CDR3: CASSPMGDRGTGYTF. The CDR3 DNA follows: TGTGCCAGCAGTCCAATGGGGGACAGGGGGACTGGCTACACCTTC.

A single count supports this clone. V is TRBV6-5 and J is TRBJ2-3; TRBD2 matches at 7 bases. CDR3 length equals 15 residues. Germline assignment: CDR1 MNHEY and CDR2 SVGAGI. Losses at the gene ends were 5 bases for V and 4 bases for J; bases not matched to a gene: 9. CDR3 amino acids: CASSPGTMGSDTQYF. In DNA form, the CDR3 reads TGTGCCAGCAGTCCCGGGACTATGGGGTCAGATACGCAGTATTTT.

The chain uses TRBV2 and TRBJ2-1; 11 nucleotides match TRBD2. This CDR3 is built from 16 residues. Germline CDR1 and CDR2: SNHLY and FYNNEI. After removal of 1 base from V and 4 bases from J, the junction contained 3 bases not matched to a gene. In nucleotides, the CDR3 is TGTGCCAGCAGTGAAGGACTAGCGGGGCAATACAATGAGCAGTTCTTC. Its protein is CASSEGLAGQYNEQFF.

V is TRBV5-1 and J is TRBJ2-7, with TRBD2 matching 7 bases. The germline V gene has CDR1 SGHRS and CDR2 YFSETQ. The CDR3 totals 13 residues. V dropped 3 bases and J dropped 4; count of bases not matched to a gene: 4. The DNA for the CDR3 is TGCGCCAGCAGCTGGAGGACTAGTTACGAGCAGTACTTC. It specifies CASSWRTSYEQYF.

Concerning this clone itself: Other DNA sequences in this specimen translate into the identical CDR3. V and J are TRBV5-1 and TRBJ2-1; 9 positions match TRBD2. V was pared by 5 bases and J by 3 bases, with 6 bases of the junction left unmatched. The germline gives CDR1 SGHRS, CDR2 YFSETQ. The CDR3 has 15 amino acids. The CDR3 DNA sequence: TGCGCCAGCAGTTTGTCTAGCGGGGTCTACAATGAGCAGTTCTTC. It encodes CASSLSSGVYNEQFF. Full variable domain (rest looked up from reference TRBV5-1 and TRBJ2-1): KAGVTQTPRYLIKTRGQQVTLSCSPISGHRSVSWYQQTPGQGLQFLFEYFSETQRNKGNFPGRFSGRQFSNSRSEMNVSTLELGDSALYLCASSLSSGVYNEQFFGPGTRLTVL.

The genes are TRBV27 and TRBJ2-7, with D perhaps TRBD1 or TRBD2 (5 bases each). CDR1 and CDR2 from the germline V gene are MNHEY and SMNVEV (reference sequence). V lost 7 bases and J lost 6, with 13 bases in between. CDR3 length: 12 residues. The CDR3 sequence is CASNSRGSEQYF. In nucleotides, the CDR3 is TGTGCCAGCAACTCGAGGGGTAGCGAGCAGTACTTC.

The gene calls are TRBV12-2 and TRBJ2-5; the DNA was not used to check the table's D call, TRBD2. TRBV12-2 is labeled a pseudogene. The CDR3 runs to 15 residues. The CDR3 coding sequence is TGTGCAAGTCGCCCGGGTAGCGGGAGGGCTGAGACCCAGTACTTC. Its protein is CASRPGSGRAETQYF.

V gene TRBV25-1 combines with J gene TRBJ1-6; D remains ambiguous. The CDR3 extends over 15 amino acids. Germline CDR1 is MGHDK and CDR2 is SYGVNS. V was trimmed by 0 bases and J by 13 bases, leaving 16 bases between them. CDR3 nucleotides: TGTGCCAGCAGTGAATATAGCAGTGGTGAAAGGCCCCTCCACTTT. Its translation: CASSEYSSGERPLHF.